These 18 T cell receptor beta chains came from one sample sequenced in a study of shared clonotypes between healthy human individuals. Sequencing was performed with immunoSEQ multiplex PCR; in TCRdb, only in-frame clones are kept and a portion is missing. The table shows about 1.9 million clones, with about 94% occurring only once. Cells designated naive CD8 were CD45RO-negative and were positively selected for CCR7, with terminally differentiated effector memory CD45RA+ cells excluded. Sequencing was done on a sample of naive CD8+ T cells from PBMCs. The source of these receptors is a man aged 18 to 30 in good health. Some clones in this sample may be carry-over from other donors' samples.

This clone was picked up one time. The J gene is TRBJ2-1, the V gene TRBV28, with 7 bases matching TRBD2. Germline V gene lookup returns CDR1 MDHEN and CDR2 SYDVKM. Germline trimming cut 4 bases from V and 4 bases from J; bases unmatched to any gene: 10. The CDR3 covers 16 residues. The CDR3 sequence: CASSSPMERGYNEQFF. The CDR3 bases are TGTGCCAGCAGTTCCCCCATGGAGCGGGGTTACAATGAGCAGTTCTTC.

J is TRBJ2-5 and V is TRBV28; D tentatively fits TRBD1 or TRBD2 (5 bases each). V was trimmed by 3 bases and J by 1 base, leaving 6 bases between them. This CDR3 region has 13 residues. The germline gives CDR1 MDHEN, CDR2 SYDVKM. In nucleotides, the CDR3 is TGTGCCAGCAGTTTGGGGACCCAAGAGACCCAGTACTTC. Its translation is CASSLGTQETQYF.

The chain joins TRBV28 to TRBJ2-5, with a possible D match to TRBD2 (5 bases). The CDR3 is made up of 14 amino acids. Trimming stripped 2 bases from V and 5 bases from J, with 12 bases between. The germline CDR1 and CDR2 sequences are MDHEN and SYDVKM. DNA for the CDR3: TGTGCCAGCAGTTTACTACTCCGAGGGGAGACCCAGTACTTC. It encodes CASSLLLRGETQYF.

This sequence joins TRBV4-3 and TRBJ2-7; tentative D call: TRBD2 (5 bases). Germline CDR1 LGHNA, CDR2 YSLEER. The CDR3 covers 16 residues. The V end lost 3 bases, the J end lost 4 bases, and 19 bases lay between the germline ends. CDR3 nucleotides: TGCGCCAGCAGCCAGGAACGGACGGGGTTCGGATACGAGCAGTACTTC. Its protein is CASSQERTGFGYEQYF.

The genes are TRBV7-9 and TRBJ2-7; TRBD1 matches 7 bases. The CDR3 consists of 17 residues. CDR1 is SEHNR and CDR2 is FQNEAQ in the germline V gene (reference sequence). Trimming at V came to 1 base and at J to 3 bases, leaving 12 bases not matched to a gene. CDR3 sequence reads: CASSLVVVPGTDYEQYF. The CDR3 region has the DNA TGTGCCAGCAGCTTAGTTGTGGTTCCTGGGACAGACTACGAGCAGTACTTC. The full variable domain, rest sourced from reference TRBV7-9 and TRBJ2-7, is DTGVSQNPRHKITKRGQNVTFRCDPISEHNRLYWYRQTLGQGPEFLTYFQNEAQLEKSRLLSDRFSAERPKGSFSTLEIQRTEQGDSAMYLCASSLVVVPGTDYEQYFGPGTRLTVT.

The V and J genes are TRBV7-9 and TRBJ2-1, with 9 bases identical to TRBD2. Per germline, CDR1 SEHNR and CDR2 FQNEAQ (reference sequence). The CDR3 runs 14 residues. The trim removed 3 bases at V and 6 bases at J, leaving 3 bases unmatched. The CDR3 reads CASSFSGSPNEQFF. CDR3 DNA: TGTGCCAGCAGCTTTAGCGGGAGTCCCAATGAGCAGTTCTTC.

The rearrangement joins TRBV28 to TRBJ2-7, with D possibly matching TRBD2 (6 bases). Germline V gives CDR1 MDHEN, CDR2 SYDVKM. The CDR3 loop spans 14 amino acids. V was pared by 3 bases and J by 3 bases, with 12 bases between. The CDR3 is CASSFVGGRYEQYF. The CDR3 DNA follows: TGTGCCAGCAGTTTTGTGGGAGGTCGCTACGAGCAGTACTTC. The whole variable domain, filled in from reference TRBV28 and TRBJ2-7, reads DVKVTQSSRYLVKRTGEKVFLECVQDMDHENMFWYRQDPGLGLRLIYFSYDVKMKEKGDIPEGYSVSREKKERFSLILESASTNQTSMYLCASSFVGGRYEQYFGPGTRLTVT.

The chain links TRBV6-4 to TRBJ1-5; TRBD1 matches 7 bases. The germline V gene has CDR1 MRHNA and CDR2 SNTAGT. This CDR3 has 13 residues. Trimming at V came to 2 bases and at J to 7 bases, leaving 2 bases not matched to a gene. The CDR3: CASSDEGGQPQHF. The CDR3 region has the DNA TGTGCCAGCAGTGACGAAGGGGGCCAGCCCCAGCATTTT.

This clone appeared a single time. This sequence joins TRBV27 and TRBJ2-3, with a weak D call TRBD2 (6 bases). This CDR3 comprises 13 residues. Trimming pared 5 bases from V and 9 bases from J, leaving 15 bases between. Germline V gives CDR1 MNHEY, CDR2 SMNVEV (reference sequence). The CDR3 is CASSLLGGLTQYF. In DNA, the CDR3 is TGTGCCAGCAGTCTCCTCGGGGGTTTGACGCAGTATTTT.

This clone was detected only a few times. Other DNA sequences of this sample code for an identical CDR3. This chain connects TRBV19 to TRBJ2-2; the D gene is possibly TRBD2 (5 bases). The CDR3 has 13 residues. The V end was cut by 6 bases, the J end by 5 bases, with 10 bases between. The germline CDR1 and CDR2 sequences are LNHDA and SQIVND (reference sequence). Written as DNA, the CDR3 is TGTGCCAGTAGCCCCCGGGGTACCGGGGAGCTGTTTTTT. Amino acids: CASSPRGTGELFF.

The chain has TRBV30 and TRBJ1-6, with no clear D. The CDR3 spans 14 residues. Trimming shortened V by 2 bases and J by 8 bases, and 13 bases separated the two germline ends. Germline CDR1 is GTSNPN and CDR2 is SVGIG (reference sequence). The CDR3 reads CAWSSGYPDSPLHF. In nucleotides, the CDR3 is TGTGCCTGGAGTAGTGGGTACCCAGATTCACCCCTCCACTTT.

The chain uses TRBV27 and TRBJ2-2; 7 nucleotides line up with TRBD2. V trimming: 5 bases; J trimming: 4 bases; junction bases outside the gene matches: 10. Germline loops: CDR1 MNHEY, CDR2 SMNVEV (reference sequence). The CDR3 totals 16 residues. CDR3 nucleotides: TGTGCCAGCAGTCCCCGGGGAGCGGGAAGCACCGGGGAGCTGTTTTTT. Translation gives CASSPRGAGSTGELFF.

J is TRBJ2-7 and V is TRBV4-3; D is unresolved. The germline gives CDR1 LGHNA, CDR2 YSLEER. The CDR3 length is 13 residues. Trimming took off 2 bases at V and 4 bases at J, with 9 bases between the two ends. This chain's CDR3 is CASSQLERYEQYF. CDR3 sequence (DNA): TGCGCCAGCAGCCAACTCGAGCGTTACGAGCAGTACTTC.

CDR3 sequence (DNA): TGTGCCTGGAGTGGCGGGAGTGGGGCAGATACGCAGTATTTT. It is translated as CAWSGGSGADTQYF. This chain joins TRBV30 and TRBJ2-3, with 7 bases aligning to TRBD2. CDR1 and CDR2 from the germline V gene are GTSNPN and SVGIG (reference sequence). V was pared by 1 base and J by 4 bases, with 5 bases of the junction left unmatched. The CDR3 covers 14 residues.

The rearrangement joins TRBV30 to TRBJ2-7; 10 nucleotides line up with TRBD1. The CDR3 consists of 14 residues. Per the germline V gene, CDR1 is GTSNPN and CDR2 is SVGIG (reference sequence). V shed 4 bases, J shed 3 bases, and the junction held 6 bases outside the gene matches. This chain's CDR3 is CAWTDRGLFYEQYF. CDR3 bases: TGTGCCTGGACAGACAGGGGGCTCTTCTACGAGCAGTACTTC.

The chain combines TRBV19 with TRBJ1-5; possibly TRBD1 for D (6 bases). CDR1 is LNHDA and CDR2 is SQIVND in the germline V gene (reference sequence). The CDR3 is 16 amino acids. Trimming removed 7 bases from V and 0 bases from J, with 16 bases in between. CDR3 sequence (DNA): TGTGCCAGTAACTTGGGGGGGCAGCTTAGCAATCAGCCCCAGCATTTT. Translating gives CASNLGGQLSNQPQHF.

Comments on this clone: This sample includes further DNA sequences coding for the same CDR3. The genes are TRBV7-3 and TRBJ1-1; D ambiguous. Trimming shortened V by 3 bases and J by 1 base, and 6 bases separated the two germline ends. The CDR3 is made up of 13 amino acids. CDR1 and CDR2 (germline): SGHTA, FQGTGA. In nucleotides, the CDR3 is TGTGCCAGCAGCTTGGTCGAGAACACTGAAGCTTTCTTT. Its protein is CASSLVENTEAFF. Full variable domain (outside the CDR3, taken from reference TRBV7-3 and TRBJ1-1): GAGVSQTPSNKVTEKGKYVELRCDPISGHTALYWYRQSLGQGPEFLIYFQGTGAADDSGLPNDRFFAVRPEGSVSTLKIQRTERGDSAVYLCASSLVENTEAFFGQGTRLTVV.

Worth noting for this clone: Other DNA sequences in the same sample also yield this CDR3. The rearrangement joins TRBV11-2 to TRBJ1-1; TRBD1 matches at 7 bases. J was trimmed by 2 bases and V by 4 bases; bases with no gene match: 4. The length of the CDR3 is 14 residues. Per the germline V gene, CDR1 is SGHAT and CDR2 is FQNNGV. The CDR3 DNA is TGTGCCAGCAGCTCACGGGACAGAAACACTGAAGCTTTCTTT. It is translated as CASSSRDRNTEAFF.